The next 8 T cell receptor beta chains were all read from a single sample in a study of blood T cells in healthy people across ages. Through a sample-barcoded 5' primer and a J-beta primer mix, a second PCR was run for roughly 7 to 11 cycles. One entry per CDR3 protein, called by TCRdb with MiXCR from the 5' RACE reads. Here the sample spans fewer than 800,000 distinct CDR3 sequences, approximately 31% being singletons. Sequenced: blood. The receptors here all came from an elderly woman in good health.

In its sample, this clonotype was seen many times. This chain joins TRBV7-9 and TRBJ1-1; D is unclear. CDR3 length: 13 amino acids. CDR1 is SEHNR and CDR2 is FQNEAQ in the germline V gene (reference sequence). The ends were cut back, 1 base at V and 9 bases at J, with 12 bases in the middle. The CDR3 region has the DNA TGTGCCAGCAGCTTAGAGGTCTGGAATCAAGCTTTCTTT. The encoded protein is CASSLEVWNQAFF. Full variable domain (outside the CDR3, taken from reference TRBV7-9 and TRBJ1-1): DTGVSQNPRHKITKRGQNVTFRCDPISEHNRLYWYRQTLGQGPEFLTYFQNEAQLEKSRLLSDRFSAERPKGSFSTLEIQRTEQGDSAMYLCASSLEVWNQAFFGQGTRLTVV.

In the case of this clonotype: This may be a read error, as it is one base from a much larger clone. This chain connects TRBV7-2 to TRBJ1-6, with 7 bases aligning to TRBD1. The CDR3 totals 14 residues. CDR1 is SGHTA and CDR2 is FQGNSA in the germline V gene. CDR3 sequence (DNA): TGTGCCAGCAGCTTTGGGACAGTCATTTCACCCCGCCACTTT. The encoded protein is CASSFGTVISPRHF.

The count of this clonotype is one. The J gene is TRBJ2-1, the V gene TRBV4-1, with TRBD1 matching over 7 bases. The J call may be wrong; the DNA end is better matched by TRBJ2-7. The germline CDR1 and CDR2 sequences are MGHRA and YSYEKL. The CDR3 consists of 15 residues. CDR3 coding DNA: TGCGCCAGCAGCCAAGGACAGGGTAATCGGGATGAGCAGTACTTC. It is translated as CASSQGQGNRDEQYF.

This clonotype has a count of ten or more. The chain recombines TRBV5-1 with TRBJ1-1, with a tentative D call TRBD1 (5 bases). Per germline, CDR1 SGHRS and CDR2 YFSETQ. CDR3 size: 15 residues. The V and J ends lost 1 base and 1 base respectively, with 11 bases between them. CDR3 protein: CASSLRGTKNTEAFF. CDR3 in DNA: TGCGCCAGCAGCTTGAGAGGGACCAAGAACACTGAAGCTTTCTTT.

This clonotype has more than one count but fewer than ten. The rearrangement joins TRBV4-2 to TRBJ1-2; 7 positions agree with TRBD1. In germline, CDR1 is LGHNA, CDR2 YNFKEQ. V shed 3 bases and J 5 bases; nucleotides not matched to a gene: 15. This CDR3 is built from 17 residues. In nucleotides, the CDR3 is TGTGCCAGCAGCCATGTCGGATTGTCAGACAGGGCGTATGGCTACACCTTC. Amino acids: CASSHVGLSDRAYGYTF.

The chain combines TRBV11-1 with TRBJ2-1; 13 bases are shared with TRBD2. Per the germline V gene, CDR1 is SGHAT and CDR2 is FQDESV (reference sequence). V lost 1 base, J lost 1 base, and 10 bases stayed unmatched. The CDR3 length is 20 residues. CDR3 DNA: TGTGCCAGCAGCTTAGGCCCTACTAGCGGGAGGGCGCCATCCTACAATGAGCAGTTCTTC. This sequence encodes CASSLGPTSGRAPSYNEQFF.

This clonotype was picked up a small number of times. The gene calls are TRBV9 and TRBJ2-3, with TRBD2 identical over 9 bases. The ends lost 3 bases at V and 5 bases at J; junction bases unmatched: 7. Germline CDR1 is SGDLS and CDR2 is YYNGEE. CDR3 length: 15 amino acids. The CDR3 DNA follows: TGTGCCAGCAGCGGTGAGCGGGGGGCCCGAGATACGCAGTATTTT. Translating it yields CASSGERGARDTQYF.

This clonotype appeared many times. The rearrangement joins TRBV10-3 to TRBJ2-3, with 9 positions matching TRBD1. Germline V gene sequence: CDR1 ENHRY, CDR2 SYGVKD. Trimming took 6 bases from V and 3 from J; bases not matched to a gene: 1. The CDR3 sequence is 13 residues long. The CDR3 sequence: CAIRTGGTDTQYF. The CDR3 DNA reads as TGTGCCATCAGGACAGGGGGAACAGATACGCAGTATTTT.